The entry that follows covers one T cell receptor beta chain sequence. Using immunoSEQ multiplex PCR, the repertoire was profiled, and TCRdb retains in-frame clones only, with some absent. Of about 42,000 clones detected, 75% to 80% appear once; the ten largest clones hold around 30%. This entry comes from a study of blood T cell repertoires in COVID-19. The overall study: Researchers got acute and convalescent COVID-19 samples from the United States, Italy and Spain. PBMCs, B-cell-depleted T cells, or T cells provided the cDNA or gDNA that made up the material.

Germline V gene sequence: CDR1 MNHNS, CDR2 SASEGT. Losses at the gene ends were 2 bases for V and 3 bases for J; bases not matched to a gene: 6. CDR3 length equals 17 residues. The chain has TRBV6-1 and TRBJ1-4; 10 nucleotides align to TRBD1. The source is a woman in her 70s with acute or convalescent COVID-19. Sequenced: peripheral blood. CDR3 in amino acids: CASSESRDRGPNEKLFF. In DNA, the CDR3 is TGTGCCAGCAGTGAATCCCGGGACAGGGGCCCTAATGAAAAACTGTTTTTT.